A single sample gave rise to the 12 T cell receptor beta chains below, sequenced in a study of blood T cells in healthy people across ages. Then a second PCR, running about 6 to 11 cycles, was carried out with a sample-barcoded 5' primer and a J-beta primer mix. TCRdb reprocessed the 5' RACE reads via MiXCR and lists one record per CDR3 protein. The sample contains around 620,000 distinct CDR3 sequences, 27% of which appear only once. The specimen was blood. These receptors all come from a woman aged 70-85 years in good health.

CDR3 sequence: CASSMGVAKNIQYF. In nucleotides, the CDR3 is TGTGCCAGTAGTATGGGGGTAGCCAAAAACATTCAGTACTTC. The chain combines TRBV19 with TRBJ2-4; the D gene could be TRBD1 or TRBD2 (5 bases each). Trimming pared 3 bases from V and 0 bases from J, leaving 6 bases between. The germline V gene encodes CDR1 LNHDA and CDR2 SQIVND (reference sequence). CDR3 size: 14 residues. Variable domain in full (rest from reference TRBV19 and TRBJ2-4): DGGITQSPKYLFRKEGQNVTLSCEQNLNHDAMYWYRQDPGQGLRLIYYSQIVNDFQKGDIAEGYSVSREKKESFPLTVTSAQKNPTAFYLCASSMGVAKNIQYFGAGTRLSVL.

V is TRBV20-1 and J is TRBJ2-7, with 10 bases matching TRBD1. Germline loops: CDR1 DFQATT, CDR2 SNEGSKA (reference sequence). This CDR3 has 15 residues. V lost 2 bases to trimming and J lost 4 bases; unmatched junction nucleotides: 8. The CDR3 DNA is TGCAGTGCTAGAAAGCCCCGGGACAGGGGTTACGAGCAGTACTTC. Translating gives CSARKPRDRGYEQYF.

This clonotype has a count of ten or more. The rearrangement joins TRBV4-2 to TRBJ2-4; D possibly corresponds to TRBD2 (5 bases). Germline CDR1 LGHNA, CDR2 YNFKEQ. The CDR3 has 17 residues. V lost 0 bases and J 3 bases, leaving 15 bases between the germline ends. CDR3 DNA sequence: TGTGCCAGCAGCCAAGATCGGGGAACAACCCACAAAAACATTCAGTACTTC. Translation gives CASSQDRGTTHKNIQYF.

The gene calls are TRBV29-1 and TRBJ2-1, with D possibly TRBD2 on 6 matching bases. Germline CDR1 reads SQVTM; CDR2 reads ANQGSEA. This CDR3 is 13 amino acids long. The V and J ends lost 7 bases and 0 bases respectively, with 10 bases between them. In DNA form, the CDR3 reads TGCAGCGGGGACTTGAGCTCCTACAATGAGCAGTTCTTC. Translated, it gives CSGDLSSYNEQFF.

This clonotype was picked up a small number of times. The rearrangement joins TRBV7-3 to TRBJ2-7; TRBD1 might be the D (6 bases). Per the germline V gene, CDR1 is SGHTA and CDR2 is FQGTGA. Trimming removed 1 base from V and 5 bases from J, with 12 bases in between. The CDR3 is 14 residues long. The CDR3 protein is CASSLNGRGHEQYF. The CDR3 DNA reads TGTGCCAGCAGCTTAAACGGCAGGGGCCACGAGCAGTACTTC.

The CDR3: CASSDGGGAYNEQFF. The CDR3 bases are TGTGCCAGCAGTGATGGCGGGGGGGCTTACAATGAGCAGTTCTTC. The chain couples TRBV6-1 to TRBJ2-5; 9 bases agree with TRBD2. The J call is doubtful: the DNA matches TRBJ2-1 better. Germline lookup yields CDR1 MNHNS and CDR2 SASEGT. CDR3 length: 15 residues.

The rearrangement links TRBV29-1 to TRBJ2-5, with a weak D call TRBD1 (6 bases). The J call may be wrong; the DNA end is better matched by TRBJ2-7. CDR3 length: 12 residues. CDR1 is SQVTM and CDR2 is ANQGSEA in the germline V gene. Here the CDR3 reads CSVGRDNYEQYF. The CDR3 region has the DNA TGCAGCGTTGGTCGGGACAACTACGAGCAGTACTTC.

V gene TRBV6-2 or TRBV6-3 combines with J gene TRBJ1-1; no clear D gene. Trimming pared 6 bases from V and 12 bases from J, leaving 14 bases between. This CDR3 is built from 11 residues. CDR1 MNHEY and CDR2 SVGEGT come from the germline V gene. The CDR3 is CASRGGPAPFF. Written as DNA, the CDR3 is TGTGCCAGCAGGGGAGGTCCTGCGCCTTTCTTT.

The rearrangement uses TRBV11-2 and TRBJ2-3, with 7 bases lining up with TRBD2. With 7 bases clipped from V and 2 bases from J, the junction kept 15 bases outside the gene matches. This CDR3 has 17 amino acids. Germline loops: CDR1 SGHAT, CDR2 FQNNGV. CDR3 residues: CASTPIWGGFSTDTQYF. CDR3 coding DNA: TGTGCCAGCACCCCGATCTGGGGGGGTTTCTCCACAGATACGCAGTATTTT.

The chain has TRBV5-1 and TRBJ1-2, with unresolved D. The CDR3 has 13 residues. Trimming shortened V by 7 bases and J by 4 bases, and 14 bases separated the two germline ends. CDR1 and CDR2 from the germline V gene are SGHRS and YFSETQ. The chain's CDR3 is CASGWGGSYGYTF. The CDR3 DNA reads TGCGCCAGCGGCTGGGGAGGGAGCTATGGCTACACCTTC.

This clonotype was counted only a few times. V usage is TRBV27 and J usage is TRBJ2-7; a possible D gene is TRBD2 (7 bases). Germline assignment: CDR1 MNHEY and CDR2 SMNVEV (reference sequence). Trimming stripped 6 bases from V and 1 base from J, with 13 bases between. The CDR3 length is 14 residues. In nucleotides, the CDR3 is TGTGCCAGCAGGTGGGGGGGCGGGTCCTACGAGCAGTACTTC. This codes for CASRWGGGSYEQYF.

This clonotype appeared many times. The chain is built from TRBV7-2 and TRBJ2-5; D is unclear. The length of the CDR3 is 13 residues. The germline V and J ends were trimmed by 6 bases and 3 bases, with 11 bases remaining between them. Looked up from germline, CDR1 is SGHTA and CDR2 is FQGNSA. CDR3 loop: CASSLGSEETQYF. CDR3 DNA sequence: TGTGCCAGCAGTTTGGGGTCAGAAGAGACCCAGTACTTC.